These T cell receptor beta chains were read from a single sample in a study of shared clonotypes between healthy human individuals. Profiled with immunoSEQ multiplex PCR; TCRdb holds only in-frame clones, not every one. This table has hundreds of thousands of clones, roughly 72% appearing once. The specimen sequenced was PBMCs. The receptors stem from a woman aged 40 to 50 in good health. Some clones in this sample may be carry-over from other donors' samples. Both conserved end residues are part of each CDR3. D genes are given only for firm matches. Size tells how often a clone was seen (once, few, many) or the class of an expanded clone, and some rows leave it out.

v_call	j_call	d_call	clone_size	cdr3_aa	cdr3_nt
TRBV7-9	TRBJ1-2	-	-	CASSRVDYGYTF	TGTGCCAGCAGCAGGGTTGACTATGGCTACACCTTC
TRBV27	TRBJ2-1	TRBD2	-	CASMGLARGSANEQFF	TGTGCCAGCATGGGACTAGCGAGAGGGTCCGCCAATGAGCAGTTCTTC
TRBV7-9	TRBJ1-1	-	many	CASSPTDTFNTEAFF	TGTGCCAGCAGCCCGACGGACACCTTTAACACTGAAGCTTTCTTT
TRBV5-1	TRBJ1-1	TRBD1	once	CASSLRDRGYTEAFF	TGCGCCAGCAGCCTAAGGGACAGGGGGTACACTGAAGCTTTCTTT
TRBV7-2	TRBJ2-4	TRBD2	few	CASSYELAGGPLNIQYF	TGTGCCAGCAGTTATGAGTTAGCGGGAGGGCCGTTAAACATTCAGTACTTC
TRBV19	TRBJ2-6	TRBD1	once	CASSRDRAGANVLTF	TGTGCCAGTAGTAGGGACAGGGCTGGGGCCAACGTCCTGACTTTC
TRBV27	TRBJ2-7	TRBD2	-	CASRRGGATLYEQYF	TGTGCCAGCAGGCGGGGGGGGGCCACCCTCTACGAGCAGTACTTC
TRBV5-6	TRBJ1-6	-	few	CASSTHREYSPLHF	TGTGCCAGCAGCACTCACAGGGAGTATTCACCCCTCCACTTT
TRBV9	TRBJ2-5	-	-	CASSVGGAQETQYF	TGTGCCAGCAGCGTAGGGGGAGCTCAAGAGACCCAGTACTTC
TRBV7-8	TRBJ1-5	-	-	CASSLVLGNQPQHF	TGTGCCAGCAGCTTAGTATTAGGGAATCAGCCCCAGCATTTT
TRBV6-1	TRBJ1-5	-	-	CASITREGMYQPQHF	TGTGCCAGCATAACCCGGGAGGGGATGTATCAGCCCCAGCATTTT
TRBV9	TRBJ2-1	-	-	CASSVRKPVPFHNEQFF	TGTGCCAGCAGCGTAAGAAAACCGGTTCCTTTCCACAATGAGCAGTTCTTC
TRBV9	TRBJ2-7	-	-	CASSQTPNHEQYF	TGTGCCAGCAGCCAGACTCCCAATCACGAGCAGTACTTC
TRBV10-3	TRBJ2-7	TRBD1	-	CAIGGQGYEQYF	TGTGCCATCGGAGGACAGGGGTACGAGCAGTACTTC
TRBV2	TRBJ1-3	TRBD1	-	CASSEEPGGRNTIYF	TGTGCCAGCAGTGAAGAGCCAGGGGGACGAAACACCATATATTTT
TRBV9	TRBJ2-1	TRBD1	-	CASSTLTGGDEQFF	TGTGCCAGCAGCACCTTGACAGGGGGCGATGAGCAGTTCTTC
TRBV29-1	TRBJ2-1	TRBD2	-	CSVGTASGSDNEQFF	TGCAGCGTTGGGACAGCGAGCGGGAGTGATAATGAGCAGTTCTTC
TRBV30	TRBJ1-5	TRBD1	-	CAWGTGRNQPQHF	TGTGCCTGGGGGACAGGACGGAATCAGCCCCAGCATTTT
TRBV19	TRBJ1-5	-	-	CASSPGQTHQPQHF	TGTGCCAGTAGCCCTGGACAGACTCATCAGCCCCAGCATTTT
TRBV10-3	TRBJ1-2	-	-	CAISQQGGRHGYTF	TGTGCCATCAGTCAACAGGGCGGACGACATGGCTACACCTTC
TRBV7-9	TRBJ1-2	-	few	CASSLRRGSTF	TGTGCCAGCAGCTTAAGGAGGGGTTCCACCTTC
TRBV15	TRBJ2-7	-	few	CATSRDDQPWDTEQYF	TGTGCCACCAGCAGAGATGATCAACCGTGGGACACGGAGCAGTACTTC
TRBV7-6	TRBJ1-5	-	-	CASSPVLGMGQPQHF	TGTGCCAGCAGTCCTGTTTTGGGGATGGGTCAGCCCCAGCATTTT
TRBV7-3	TRBJ2-1	-	-	CASSLEELGEQFF	TGTGCCAGCAGCTTGGAGGAACTAGGGGAGCAGTTCTTC
TRBV30	TRBJ1-3	-	-	CAWSPVISGNTIYF	TGTGCCTGGAGTCCAGTTATCTCTGGAAACACCATATATTTT
TRBV28	TRBJ1-1	-	-	CASSLSPSEAFF	TGTGCCAGCAGTTTGTCCCCTTCCGAAGCTTTCTTT
TRBV28	TRBJ1-5	-	-	CASKGPSNQPQHF	TGTGCCAGCAAGGGCCCAAGCAATCAGCCCCAGCATTTT
TRBV5-1	TRBJ2-3	-	-	CASSLGQSTDTQYF	TGCGCCAGCAGCCTAGGACAGAGCACAGATACGCAGTATTTT
TRBV19	TRBJ2-1	-	-	CASSRRWRDFNEQFF	TGTGCCAGTAGTCGGCGATGGCGGGACTTCAATGAGCAGTTCTTC
TRBV4-3	TRBJ2-2	-	-	CASSQARLISGELFF	TGCGCCAGCAGCCAGGCCCGACTAATTTCCGGGGAGCTGTTTTTT
TRBV29-1	TRBJ2-5	-	-	CSVEGGRETQYF	TGCAGCGTTGAAGGGGGGCGGGAGACCCAGTACTTC
TRBV5-5	TRBJ1-5	-	-	CASSLAEGGRDQPQHF	TGTGCCAGCAGCTTGGCCGAAGGCGGACGCGATCAGCCCCAGCATTTT
TRBV7-9	TRBJ2-3	TRBD2	many	CASSTGLDFSADTQYF	TGTGCCAGCAGCACCGGACTAGATTTCTCTGCAGATACGCAGTATTTT
TRBV9	TRBJ2-7	TRBD2	-	CASSETSGRSYEQYF	TGTGCCAGCAGCGAGACTAGCGGGAGATCCTACGAGCAGTACTTC
TRBV18	TRBJ2-5	-	-	CASSPPSERETQYF	TGTGCCAGCTCACCCCCTTCGGAGAGAGAGACCCAGTACTTC
TRBV4-3	TRBJ2-4	-	once	CASSQESRPGLQYF	TGCGCCAGCAGCCAAGAGAGTAGACCGGGACTTCAGTACTTC
TRBV6-1	TRBJ2-2	-	-	CASSEIGETGELFF	TGTGCCAGCAGTGAGATCGGAGAGACCGGGGAGCTGTTTTTT
TRBV7-9	TRBJ1-2	TRBD1	-	CASSFSGGLYYGYTF	TGTGCCAGCAGCTTTTCAGGGGGCCTCTACTATGGCTACACCTTC
TRBV18	TRBJ2-7	-	-	CASSPVSESYEQYF	TGTGCCAGCTCACCGGTCAGCGAAAGCTACGAGCAGTACTTC
TRBV7-9	TRBJ2-1	-	-	CASSSTVYDEQFF	TGTGCCAGCAGCTCGACAGTATACGATGAGCAGTTCTTC